The rows below give T cell receptor beta chains drawn from one sample of a study of blood T cell repertoires in COVID-19. Here immunoSEQ multiplex PCR was the method, and the copy in TCRdb shows in-frame clones only, minus some. The sample includes 330,000 or so clones, about 90% of them seen just once. The sample consisted of PBMCs or T cells enriched from blood (not recorded which). Receptors originate from a woman aged 25 to 39 who had recovered from COVID-19. The CDR3 runs from the conserved cysteine through the conserved F or W. A D gene is named only where the DNA matches it firmly. Clone size appears in some rows only: once, few, many, or a class for an expanded clone.

j_call d_call v_call clone_size cdr3_aa cdr3_nt
TRBJ1-6 - TRBV5-6 - CASSSEVSDSPLHF TGTGCCAGCAGCTCAGAGGTGAGCGACTCACCCCTCCACTTT
TRBJ1-2 - TRBV28 once CASNPGGLVALGGYTF TGTGCCAGCAATCCCGGGGGGCTGGTCGCCTTGGGTGGCTACACCTTC
TRBJ1-1 - TRBV7-9 - CASSLVGPDPEAFF TGTGCCAGCAGCTTAGTCGGTCCCGATCCTGAAGCTTTCTTT
TRBJ2-1 TRBD2 TRBV6-5 - CASSSWTSGSHNEQFF TGTGCCAGCAGTTCCTGGACTAGCGGGAGCCACAATGAGCAGTTCTTC
TRBJ1-1 - TRBV4-1 - CASSQEHLVNTEAFF TGCGCCAGCAGCCAAGAACACCTCGTGAACACTGAAGCTTTCTTT
TRBJ2-3 TRBD2 TRBV2 - CASSVSGGWDTQYF TGTGCCAGCAGTGTGTCGGGAGGTTGGGATACGCAGTATTTT
TRBJ1-4 TRBD1 TRBV3-1/TRBV3-2 - CASSQDRGDEKLFF TGTGCCAGCAGCCAAGACAGGGGGGATGAAAAACTGTTTTTT
TRBJ2-1 - TRBV3-1/TRBV3-2 once CASSLLSGPDEQFF TGTGCCAGCAGCCTACTAAGCGGTCCTGATGAGCAGTTCTTC
TRBJ1-3 - TRBV12-3/TRBV12-4 - CASRTGPGNTIYF TGTGCCAGCAGAACAGGGCCAGGAAACACCATATATTTT
TRBJ2-7 TRBD2 TRBV9 - CASSRGRGSYEQYF TGTGCCAGCAGCCGCGGGCGGGGGTCCTACGAGCAGTACTTC
TRBJ1-2 - TRBV5-1 - CASSLGEYYGYTF TGCGCCAGCAGCTTGGGGGAGTACTATGGCTACACCTTC
TRBJ1-5 - TRBV30 - CAWSYSNQPQHF TGTGCCTGGAGCTATAGCAATCAGCCCCAGCATTTT
TRBJ2-5 TRBD2 TRBV11-2 - CASSLITSGGAQTQYF TGTGCCAGCAGCTTAATAACTAGCGGGGGGGCCCAGACCCAGTACTTC
TRBJ1-5 - TRBV19 - CASSSYLVGNQPQHF TGTGCCAGTAGTTCCTATCTAGTGGGCAATCAGCCCCAGCATTTT
TRBJ2-7 TRBD2 TRBV27 - CASSSVLAGGSYEQYF TGTGCCAGCAGTTCAGTACTAGCGGGAGGATCCTACGAGCAGTACTTC
TRBJ1-5 TRBD1 TRBV5-1 - CASSWCLDRGSPCIQPQHF TGCGCCAGCAGCTGGTGCCTGGACAGGGGGAGTCCATGCATTCAGCCCCAGCATTTT
TRBJ2-5 TRBD2 TRBV28 - CASSLGLAGGHLKETQYF TGTGCCAGCAGTTTGGGACTAGCGGGGGGGCATTTGAAAGAGACCCAGTACTTC
TRBJ2-1 TRBD2 TRBV18 - CASSPPYKGTTLGNEQFF TGTGCCAGCTCACCACCGTATAAGGGGACTACCTTGGGCAATGAGCAGTTCTTC
TRBJ1-1 - TRBV10-3 - CAISETTQDTEAFF TGTGCCATCAGTGAGACAACTCAGGACACTGAAGCTTTCTTT
TRBJ1-1 - TRBV21-1 - CASKLQGNTEAFF TGTGCCAGCAAACTGCAGGGGAACACTGAAGCTTTCTTT
TRBJ1-1 - TRBV5-1 few CASSPIGGTEAFF TGCGCCAGCAGCCCGATAGGGGGCACTGAAGCTTTCTTT
TRBJ1-2 - TRBV28 - CASSRQETLYGYTF TGTGCCAGCAGCCGGCAGGAAACCCTCTATGGCTACACCTTC
TRBJ2-3 TRBD2 TRBV5-1 - CASSLVSSGEPSTDTQYF TGCGCCAGCAGCTTGGTGTCTAGCGGGGAACCTAGCACAGATACGCAGTATTTT
TRBJ2-5 - TRBV12-3/TRBV12-4 once CASSNLGETQYF TGTGCCAGCAGTAACCTCGGGGAGACCCAGTACTTC
TRBJ2-1 TRBD2 TRBV18 - CASSPGTSGRNEQFF TGTGCCAGCTCACCAGGGACTAGCGGAAGAAATGAGCAGTTCTTC
TRBJ1-1 TRBD1 TRBV29-1 - CSAHRGQDTEAFF TGCAGCGCCCACAGGGGGCAGGACACTGAAGCTTTCTTT
TRBJ2-4 TRBD2 TRBV4-2 - CASSGEGTSGVQNIQYF TGTGCCAGCAGCGGAGAGGGGACTAGCGGGGTCCAAAACATTCAGTACTTC
TRBJ2-7 TRBD1 TRBV5-8 once CASSNRGPYEQYF TGTGCCAGCAGTAACAGGGGCCCCTACGAGCAGTACTTC
TRBJ1-3 - TRBV6-5 once CASRLGASGNTIYF TGTGCCAGCAGACTTGGGGCCTCTGGAAACACCATATATTTT
TRBJ2-3 TRBD2 TRBV5-1 - CASSFSAGTSGRDTQYF TGCGCCAGCAGCTTTTCGGCCGGGACTAGCGGGAGAGATACGCAGTATTTT
TRBJ2-7 TRBD1 TRBV9 - CASSPEAGGAYEQYF TGTGCCAGCAGCCCAGAAGCAGGGGGTGCGTACGAGCAGTACTTC
TRBJ2-7 TRBD1 TRBV28 - CASSPQTGWYEQYF TGTGCCAGCAGTCCACAGACAGGGTGGTACGAGCAGTACTTC
TRBJ2-7 - TRBV13 - CASSSQGSPYEQYF TGTGCCAGCAGCTCCCAGGGTAGTCCGTACGAGCAGTACTTC
TRBJ1-1 - TRBV7-2 - CASSFRGADTEAFF TGTGCCAGCAGCTTCCGCGGGGCGGACACTGAAGCTTTCTTT
TRBJ2-7 - TRBV6-5 few CASSLEGGLNEQYF TGTGCCAGCAGTTTAGAGGGCGGGCTGAACGAGCAGTACTTC
TRBJ2-2 TRBD2 TRBV18 - CASSSGMNTGELFF TGTGCCAGCTCTAGCGGGATGAACACCGGGGAGCTGTTTTTT
TRBJ2-3 - TRBV7-9 - CASGQTSTDTQYF TGTGCCAGCGGACAAACTAGCACAGATACGCAGTATTTT
TRBJ2-2 - TRBV2 - CASSREGVNTGELFF TGTGCCAGCAGTCGTGAGGGGGTAAACACCGGGGAGCTGTTTTTT
TRBJ2-1 - TRBV10-1 - CASSRSFNEQFF TGCGCCAGCAGTAGGAGCTTCAATGAGCAGTTCTTC
TRBJ1-4 - TRBV19 - CASSPGWQSNEKLFF TGTGCCAGTAGTCCGGGTTGGCAGTCTAATGAAAAACTGTTTTTT
TRBJ2-3 TRBD2 TRBV4-1 - CASNFNLLAADTQYF TGCGCCAGCAACTTCAATCTCCTAGCGGCAGATACGCAGTATTTT
TRBJ1-2 - TRBV5-8 few CASSQPGGDYGYTF TGTGCCAGCAGCCAGCCGGGCGGGGACTATGGCTACACCTTC
TRBJ2-7 TRBD1 TRBV18 - CASSPPPHRGKGYEQYF TGTGCCAGCTCACCACCCCCACACAGGGGTAAAGGCTACGAGCAGTACTTC
TRBJ1-2 TRBD1 TRBV7-9 - CASSLAGGGQGAYTF TGTGCCAGCAGCTTAGCTGGGGGGGGACAGGGAGCCTACACCTTC
TRBJ2-1 TRBD2 TRBV5-1 - CASSFTSGSSSYNEQFF TGCGCCAGCAGCTTCACTAGCGGGTCGAGCTCCTACAATGAGCAGTTCTTC
TRBJ1-1 TRBD1 TRBV6-5 - CASSRTGEAEAFF TGTGCCAGCAGCCGGACAGGGGAGGCAGAAGCTTTCTTT
TRBJ2-2 - TRBV11-2 - CASRKYRETSGELFF TGTGCCAGCAGAAAATACAGGGAAACTTCCGGGGAGCTGTTTTTT
TRBJ1-5 - TRBV6-1 - CASSEGRREPQHF TGTGCCAGCAGTGAGGGCCGGCGGGAGCCCCAGCATTTT
TRBJ2-5 - TRBV7-2 - CASSWGGETQYF TGTGCCAGCAGCTGGGGCGGAGAGACCCAGTACTTC
TRBJ2-3 - TRBV6-6 - CASRDYSPDTQYF TGTGCCAGCAGGGACTACTCCCCAGATACGCAGTATTTT
TRBJ2-1 TRBD2 TRBV29-1 - CSVEREVGDEQFF TGCAGCGTTGAGCGGGAGGTAGGGGATGAGCAGTTCTTC
TRBJ1-2 - TRBV5-1 - CASSLGAELNYGYTF TGCGCCAGCAGCTTGGGGGCAGAACTTAACTATGGCTACACCTTC
TRBJ1-5 - TRBV6-2/TRBV6-3 once CASSYPDTLWNQPQHF TGTGCCAGCAGTTACCCGGACACCCTTTGGAATCAGCCCCAGCATTTT
TRBJ1-2 - TRBV6-6 few CASSITGIGGYTF TGTGCCAGCAGTATCACAGGGATCGGTGGCTACACCTTC
TRBJ2-2 TRBD2 TRBV7-7 - CASSLGSGRTGELFF TGTGCTAGCAGCTTAGGTAGCGGGAGAACCGGGGAGCTGTTTTTT